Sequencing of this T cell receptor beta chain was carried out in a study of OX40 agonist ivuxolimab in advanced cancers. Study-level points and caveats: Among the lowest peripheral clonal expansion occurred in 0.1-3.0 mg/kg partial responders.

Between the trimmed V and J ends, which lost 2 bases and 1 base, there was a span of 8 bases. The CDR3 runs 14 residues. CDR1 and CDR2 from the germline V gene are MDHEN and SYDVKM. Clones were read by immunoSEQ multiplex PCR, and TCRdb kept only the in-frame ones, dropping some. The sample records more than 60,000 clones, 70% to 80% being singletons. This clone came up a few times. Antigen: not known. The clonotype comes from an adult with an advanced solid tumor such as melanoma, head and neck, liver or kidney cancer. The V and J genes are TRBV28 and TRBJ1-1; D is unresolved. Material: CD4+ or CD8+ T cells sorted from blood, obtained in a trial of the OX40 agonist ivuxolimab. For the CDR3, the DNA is TGTGCCAGCAGTTTAGAGGACTGGAACACTGAAGCTTTCTTT. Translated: CASSLEDWNTEAFF.